The 30 T cell receptor beta chains given below trace back to one sample, sequenced in a study of long-term antiretroviral therapy in people with HIV. The libraries were made with immunoSEQ v3.0 at survey level. Data came from immunoSEQ multiplex PCR; TCRdb stores just in-frame clones and leaves some out. The sample has 20,000 to 25,000 clones; approximately 79% are singletons. Sequenced here: unsorted PBMCs, sampled around 1.7 years before starting antiretroviral therapy. The receptors here all came from a woman between 40 and 50 years old with HIV.

This clone was recorded once. Written as DNA, the CDR3 is TGTGCCAGCAGTCCCGTTTCTGGGGCCAACGTCCTGACTTTC. Translating gives CASSPVSGANVLTF. The V gene is TRBV6-5, the J gene TRBJ2-6, with unresolved D. The CDR3 extends over 14 amino acids. From germline, CDR1 is MNHEY and CDR2 SVGAGI. V was cut by 5 bases and J by 1 base, with 6 bases left in between.

The chain employs TRBV9 and TRBJ2-7; 16 nucleotides line up with TRBD2. The V gene end was trimmed by 0 bases and the J gene end by 0 bases; junction bases not matched to a gene: 9. The CDR3 is made up of 20 amino acids. Germline loops: CDR1 SGDLS, CDR2 YYNGEE. CDR3 sequence: CASSVDTGTSGRASSYEQYF. In nucleotides, the CDR3 is TGTGCCAGCAGCGTAGATACCGGGACTAGCGGGAGGGCCAGCTCCTACGAGCAGTACTTC.

This chain links TRBV15 with TRBJ2-5, with 8 bases lining up with TRBD1. Germline trimming cut 5 bases from V and 2 bases from J; bases unmatched to any gene: 4. The germline gives CDR1 LNHNV, CDR2 YYDKDF (reference sequence). This CDR3 is built from 14 residues. CDR3 amino acids: CATSQGQEQETQYF. DNA of the CDR3: TGTGCCACCAGCCAGGGACAGGAACAAGAGACCCAGTACTTC. Variable domain in full (rest from reference TRBV15 and TRBJ2-5): DAMVIQNPRYQVTQFGKPVTLSCSQTLNHNVMYWYQQKSSQAPKLLFHYYDKDFNNEADTPDNFQSRRPNTSFCFLDIRSPGLGDTAMYLCATSQGQEQETQYFGPGTRLLVL.

The rearrangement uses TRBV6-1 and TRBJ2-3, with D possibly TRBD1 on 5 matching bases. Germline assignment: CDR1 MNHNS and CDR2 SASEGT. Trimming left V 0 bases short and J 0 bases short, with 7 bases between. This CDR3 comprises 15 residues. CDR3 sequence: CASSEAGHSTDTQYF. DNA for the CDR3: TGTGCCAGCAGTGAAGCAGGACATAGCACAGATACGCAGTATTTT.

The chain carries TRBV29-1 and TRBJ2-1; the match to TRBD2 covers 9 bases. The germline gives CDR1 SQVTM, CDR2 ANQGSEA. V lost 6 bases to trimming and J lost 4 bases; unmatched junction nucleotides: 7. This CDR3 has 14 amino acids. CDR3 in amino acids: CSVPERGAYNEQFF. The CDR3 DNA sequence: TGCAGCGTACCCGAGCGGGGGGCATACAATGAGCAGTTCTTC.

This CDR3 is CASSSTYEQYF. In nucleotides, the CDR3 is TGTGCCAGCAGCTCTACCTACGAGCAGTACTTC. The chain uses TRBV11-2 and TRBJ2-7; D is ambiguous. The CDR3 sequence is 11 residues long. Per germline, CDR1 SGHAT and CDR2 FQNNGV. The V gene lost 4 bases and the J gene lost 2 bases, with 3 bases spanning the gap.

The chain links TRBV7-2 to TRBJ1-1; 9 bases agree with TRBD1. The V and J ends lost 6 bases and 0 bases, in that order; junction bases with no gene match: 5. There are 15 residues in the CDR3. Germline CDR1 is SGHTA and CDR2 is FQGNSA. The CDR3 sequence: CASRLGQGMNTEAFF. The CDR3 coding sequence is TGTGCCAGCAGACTCGGACAGGGGATGAACACTGAAGCTTTCTTT.

This chain uses TRBV2 with TRBJ1-5, with unresolved D. The germline V gene encodes CDR1 SNHLY and CDR2 FYNNEI. The CDR3 runs to 14 residues. Trimming stripped 6 bases from V and 4 bases from J, with 13 bases between. In DNA, the CDR3 is TGTGCCAGCAGCGACTTCGGACGGAATCAGCCCCAGCATTTT. It is translated as CASSDFGRNQPQHF.

V gene TRBV5-6 combines with J gene TRBJ1-2, with a weak D call TRBD1 (5 bases). The CDR3 runs 15 residues. Between the trimmed V and J ends, which lost 2 bases and 1 base, there was a span of 12 bases. Per the germline V gene, CDR1 is SGHDT and CDR2 is YYEEEE. CDR3 DNA sequence: TGTGCCAGCAGCTTTATGGGGCAGAGTAACTATGGCTACACCTTC. Protein sequence: CASSFMGQSNYGYTF.

This clone was counted between two and nine times. This chain links TRBV10-3 with TRBJ2-7; 7 bases agree with TRBD1. Per germline, CDR1 ENHRY and CDR2 SYGVKD. The CDR3 has 13 residues. Trimming cost V 7 bases and J 0 bases; bases outside gene matches: 3. CDR3 sequence reads: CAINRDSSYEQYF. The CDR3 nucleotides read TGTGCCATCAACCGGGACAGCTCCTACGAGCAGTACTTC.

J is TRBJ1-4 and V is TRBV10-3, with D unclear. V lost 1 base to trimming and J lost 3 bases, with 15 bases between them. Germline assignment: CDR1 ENHRY and CDR2 SYGVKD. This CDR3 region has 17 residues. The CDR3 nucleotides read TGTGCCATCAGTGAGTTCTCGGGGATTAAGTCTAATGAAAAACTGTTTTTT. Translated, it gives CAISEFSGIKSNEKLFF.

Only a few counts were recorded for this clone. V is TRBV14 and J is TRBJ1-1; D call uncertain. The CDR3 covers 14 residues. CDR1 and CDR2 from the germline V gene are SGHDN and FVKESK. V was cut by 4 bases and J by 7 bases, with 16 bases left in between. The CDR3 nucleotides read TGTGCCAGCAGCCTCTGGACTAGGAAAGATGAAGCTTTCTTT. As protein: CASSLWTRKDEAFF.

The V and J genes are TRBV19 and TRBJ1-1; tentatively, D is TRBD1 (5 bases). The CDR3 length is 13 residues. From germline, CDR1 is LNHDA and CDR2 SQIVND (reference sequence). V lost 3 bases and J 3 bases, leaving 8 bases between the germline ends. The CDR3 sequence: CASSIDRDTEAFF. The DNA for the CDR3 is TGTGCCAGTAGTATCGACAGAGACACTGAAGCTTTCTTT.

The chain links TRBV2 to TRBJ1-5; D is undetermined. Germline V gene data show CDR1 as SNHLY and CDR2 as FYNNEI. Trimming left V 10 bases short and J 1 base short, with 11 bases between. The CDR3 consists of 13 residues. Written as DNA, the CDR3 is TGTGCCACGTCGAACTGGAGCAATCAGCCCCAGCATTTT. It yields the protein CATSNWSNQPQHF.

The chain employs TRBV11-2 and TRBJ2-7; possibly TRBD2 for D (6 bases). Germline V lookup: CDR1 SGHAT, CDR2 FQNNGV. Deletions cut 5 bases from V and 2 bases from J, with 16 bases between. There are 15 residues in the CDR3. The CDR3 DNA is TGTGCCAGCAGCCTGTCCAGCGGGTCTGCCTACGAGCAGTACTTC. Amino acids: CASSLSSGSAYEQYF.

The V gene is TRBV5-4, the J gene TRBJ2-1, with 10 bases matching TRBD2. V trimming: 4 bases; J trimming: 5 bases; junction bases outside the gene matches: 6. Germline V gene sequence: CDR1 SGHNT, CDR2 YYREEE (reference sequence). The CDR3 totals 15 residues. The CDR3 sequence: CASSSGTSAHNEQFF. The CDR3 bases are TGTGCCAGCAGCAGTGGGACTAGCGCCCACAATGAGCAGTTCTTC.

Here the CDR3 DNA reads TGTGCCAGCAGTTACTCGACAGCGGGGGAGCAGTTCTTC. The encoded protein is CASSYSTAGEQFF. The chain couples TRBV6-5 to TRBJ2-1; 7 nucleotides align to TRBD2. Looked up from germline, CDR1 is MNHEY and CDR2 is SVGAGI. CDR3 length: 13 residues. The V segment lost 0 bases and the J segment 10 bases; nucleotides outside the gene matches: 3.

This clone was seen a single time. The genes are TRBV5-1 and TRBJ2-5; 8 bases line up with TRBD1. V shed 2 bases and J 4 bases; nucleotides not matched to a gene: 7. Germline V gene data show CDR1 as SGHRS and CDR2 as YFSETQ. This CDR3 is 15 amino acids long. Here the CDR3 reads CASSFYQGALETQYF. CDR3 coding DNA: TGCGCCAGCAGCTTCTATCAGGGGGCTCTAGAGACCCAGTACTTC.

The chain is built from TRBV28 and TRBJ2-7; TRBD2 might be the D (6 bases). CDR1 and CDR2 (germline): MDHEN, SYDVKM. V was trimmed by 1 base and J by 5 bases, leaving 15 bases between them. The CDR3 covers 15 residues. The CDR3, as DNA: TGTGCCAGCAGTTTATCTGAGAAGGGAGGAAACGAGCAGTACTTC. It codes for CASSLSEKGGNEQYF.

V usage is TRBV6-1 and J usage is TRBJ2-1, with D unresolved. Deletions cut 0 bases from V and 3 bases from J, with 12 bases between. The germline gives CDR1 MNHNS, CDR2 SASEGT. This CDR3 has 16 residues. The CDR3 DNA sequence: TGTGCCAGCAGTGAAGCCATAGGGTGGGACTACAATGAGCAGTTCTTC. This codes for CASSEAIGWDYNEQFF.

Points on this clone: A read error may account for a junction end that differs from germline. The genes are TRBV27 and TRBJ2-7, with a possible D match to TRBD2 (6 bases). This CDR3 is 17 amino acids long. CDR1 MNHEY and CDR2 SMNVEV come from the germline V gene (reference sequence). CDR3 in DNA: TGTGCCAGCAGTCAATTCCCGCGGGAAGCCAACTCCGACGAGCAGTACTTC. As protein: CASSQFPREANSDEQYF.

This chain joins TRBV30 and TRBJ2-5; perhaps TRBD2 as D (6 bases). The CDR3 spans 15 residues. Per germline, CDR1 GTSNPN and CDR2 SVGIG (reference sequence). Deletions cut 5 bases from V and 2 bases from J, with 18 bases between. DNA for the CDR3: TGTGCCTGGGCGGGGCGAGATGTCTCTCAAGAGACCCAGTACTTC. Residues: CAWAGRDVSQETQYF.

This chain joins TRBV9 and TRBJ1-2; TRBD1 might be the D (6 bases). This CDR3 region has 19 residues. In germline, CDR1 is SGDLS, CDR2 YYNGEE. V was pared by 0 bases and J by 0 bases, with 21 bases between. As DNA, the CDR3 is TGTGCCAGCAGCGTAGCTCGATTTCCCTGGGACACTCCTAACTATGGCTACACCTTC. Protein sequence: CASSVARFPWDTPNYGYTF.

V is TRBV6-5 and J is TRBJ1-5; a weak D match, TRBD1 (5 bases). Germline CDR1 MNHEY, CDR2 SVGAGI. Trimming removed 0 bases at V and 7 bases at J, with 10 bases between. This CDR3 is built from 14 residues. The CDR3 here is CASSYSQGGQPQHF. CDR3 in DNA: TGTGCCAGCAGTTACTCTCAGGGAGGCCAGCCCCAGCATTTT.

The chain combines TRBV5-6 with TRBJ2-5; a weak D match, TRBD1 (6 bases). V was trimmed by 0 bases and J by 2 bases, leaving 8 bases between them. Germline assignment: CDR1 SGHDT and CDR2 YYEEEE. The CDR3 consists of 14 residues. CDR3 sequence (DNA): TGTGCCAGCAGCTTGGGGGGGACACAAGAGACCCAGTACTTC. Amino acids: CASSLGGTQETQYF.

J is TRBJ2-3 and V is TRBV10-2; D possibly corresponds to TRBD1 (6 bases). CDR3 length: 15 amino acids. With 2 bases removed from V and 0 bases from J, the gap between germline ends came to 9 bases. In germline, CDR1 is WSHSY, CDR2 SAAADI. The CDR3 sequence: CASSETGMSTDTQYF. CDR3 nucleotides: TGCGCCAGCAGTGAGACAGGGATGAGCACAGATACGCAGTATTTT.

This sequence joins TRBV2 and TRBJ2-7; TRBD1 matches at 10 bases. With V trimmed by 4 bases and J by 3 bases, 3 bases remained unmatched. This CDR3 has 14 amino acids. The V gene's germline CDR1 is SNHLY and CDR2 FYNNEI. The CDR3 spells CASSGTGGLYEQYF. In DNA form, the CDR3 reads TGTGCCAGCAGTGGGACAGGGGGTCTCTACGAGCAGTACTTC.

The chain links TRBV7-9 to TRBJ2-1; perhaps TRBD2 as D (5 bases). Germline values: CDR1 SEHNR, CDR2 FQNEAQ (reference sequence). Trimming shortened V by 5 bases and J by 10 bases, and 9 bases separated the two germline ends. The CDR3 has 11 amino acids. The CDR3 DNA reads as TGTGCCAGCAGCCCTTCGGGAGAGCAGTTCTTC. As protein: CASSPSGEQFF.

The chain uses TRBV11-3 and TRBJ1-2; 8 bases are a match to TRBD1. This CDR3 is built from 12 residues. The V segment lost 5 bases and the J segment 7 bases; nucleotides outside the gene matches: 3. Germline V gene data show CDR1 as SGHNT and CDR2 as YENEEA. CDR3 amino acids: CASSQDRVGYTF. CDR3 bases: TGTGCCAGCAGCCAGGACAGGGTTGGCTACACCTTC.

This sequence joins TRBV30 and TRBJ2-3; TRBD2 matches 7 bases. The CDR3 has 14 residues. The ends lost 3 bases at V and 3 bases at J; junction bases unmatched: 6. The germline CDR1 and CDR2 sequences are GTSNPN and SVGIG (reference sequence). The CDR3 DNA is TGTGCCTGGAGGTTGTGGGAGGGTACAGATACGCAGTATTTT. Its translation: CAWRLWEGTDTQYF.